This entry features one T cell receptor beta chain sequence. The sample holds many counts of this clonotype. The specificity of this receptor is unknown. Base quality data are lacking; no much larger clone is found one base away. Based on the germline V gene (reference sequence), the CDR1 and CDR2 sequences are SEHNR and FQNEAQ. Ends trimmed: V by 2 bases, J by 8 bases; bases unmatched to a gene: 11. Reading from cysteine to phenylalanine, the CDR3 counts 15 amino acids. The DNA shown is the 45-base CDR3, in frame from base 1. Ophthalmopathy patients had moderately to severely active disease, Clinical Activity Score of at least 3, NOSPECS grade of at least 4, and disease duration under 3 months. Patients were excluded if they had other autoimmune diseases, uncontrolled infections, pregnancy or lactation. Clinical symptoms, serum thyroxine, TRAb, thyroid ultrasound and orbital computed tomography were used for diagnosis. Using Ficoll-Paque density gradient centrifugation, PBMCs were isolated from 8.5 to 10 ml of fresh peripheral blood. Total RNA was extracted using Trizol reagent, and RNA quality was checked on an Agilent 2100 Bioanalyzer.

For repertoire sequencing, the TCR beta CDR3 regions were amplified from RNA transcripts. A first-round RT-PCR used HTBI primers with the Qiagen OneStep RT-PCR kit, followed by a second-round multiplex PCR, size selection and purification. Libraries were sequenced on an Illumina HiSeq2000 using paired-end 100 bp reads. As for the original processing: SOAPnuke was used for read processing, and reads with adapters, uncalled bases, a mean Phred below 15, or no exact constant-primer or identifier match were discarded. COPE v1.2.5 was used to merge high-quality paired reads. Each unique nucleotide sequence was treated as a clonotype, and MiTCR v1.1 was used to align the clonotypes to the IMGT TRB V, D and J references. The analysis was limited to V-J combinations with a frequency above 0.0001, which together covered 99% to 99.2% of repertoires. For each V-J combination, a TCR clonal expansion and chaos score was defined as F50 clonal expansion divided by the chaos observed in the TCRdist matrix. Welch's t-statistics and random forest were used to reduce the features to approximately 13 V-J combinations, which were then used as input to a naive Bayes classifier. The Morisita-Horn index was used to measure how similar the thyroid and blood repertoires were. The public sequencing data were trimmed at Q25 with fastp and processed into clonotypes with MiXCR by TCRdb, which kept only in-frame beta chains. Here each entry gathers all rows of one CDR3 protein and keeps the most common genes and DNA. The V and J calls reflect TCRdb's pipeline rather than the authors' work. This sample is represented by over 650,000 distinct CDR3 sequences; roughly 39% of them were singletons. The ten largest clones represent 2.5% to 3.5% of the sample.

These data originate in a study of Graves' ophthalmopathy and Graves' hyperthyroidism (dated by TCRdb to 2016 to 2019). Background on the whole study: Peripheral blood was collected before any treatment was given, at the time of initial diagnosis. Once sampling was done, hyperthyroidism patients were given methimazole at a starting dose of 30 mg daily, while ophthalmopathy patients were given high-dose intravenous methylprednisolone. To explore V-J signatures that distinguish ophthalmopathy from hyperthyroidism, a discovery set of under 110 patients was enrolled, made up of roughly 41 with ophthalmopathy and 57 with stable hyperthyroidism. In total, around 140 blood samples were TCR-sequenced: under 45 ophthalmopathy, approximately 80 hyperthyroidism and approximately 17 hyperthyroidism-to-ophthalmopathy patients. The study used signatures of the TCR beta repertoire to tell Graves' ophthalmopathy apart from Graves' hyperthyroidism and to predict which patients would progress to ophthalmopathy. The independent validation cohort included about 19 hyperthyroidism patients plus 17 patients who later progressed from hyperthyroidism to ophthalmopathy. In several hyperthyroidism patients, the T-cell repertoires found in thyroid tissue were compared with those found in blood.

General study outcomes and caveats: In cross-validation, the 13-signature model distinguished ophthalmopathy from stable hyperthyroidism with just over 85% sensitivity and about 84% specificity, and in the test set the corresponding values were approximately 80% and 68%. Among expanded thyroid clonotypes with frequency above 0.001, most also showed up in blood, which suggests that blood repertoires may reflect the thyroid immune response. In validation, the model predicted ophthalmopathy progression with about 71% sensitivity and roughly 72% specificity; some 13 predicted patients were CT-confirmed with GO in a median of approximately 6.5 months. No statistical method was used to predetermine the sample size, and group allocation was not hidden from the investigators.

The sequencing input was peripheral blood. The chain employs TRBV7-9 and TRBJ1-2; 7 central bases correspond to TRBD1. The clonotype originates from an adult man with Graves' ophthalmopathy. DNA sequence: TGTGCCAGCAGCTTAACAGGGGCAGCGCCGAGGGGCTACACCTTC. It specifies CASSLTGAAPRGYTF.